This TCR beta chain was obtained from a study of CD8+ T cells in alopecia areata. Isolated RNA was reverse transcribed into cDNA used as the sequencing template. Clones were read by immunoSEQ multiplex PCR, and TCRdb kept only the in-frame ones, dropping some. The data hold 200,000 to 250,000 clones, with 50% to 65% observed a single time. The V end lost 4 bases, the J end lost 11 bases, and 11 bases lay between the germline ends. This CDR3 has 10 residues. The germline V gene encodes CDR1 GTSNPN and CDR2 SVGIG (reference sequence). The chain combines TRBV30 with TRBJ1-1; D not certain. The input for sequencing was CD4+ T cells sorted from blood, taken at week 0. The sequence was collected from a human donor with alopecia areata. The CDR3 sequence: CAWKERYAFF. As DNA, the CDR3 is TGTGCCTGGAAAGAGAGGTATGCTTTCTTT.